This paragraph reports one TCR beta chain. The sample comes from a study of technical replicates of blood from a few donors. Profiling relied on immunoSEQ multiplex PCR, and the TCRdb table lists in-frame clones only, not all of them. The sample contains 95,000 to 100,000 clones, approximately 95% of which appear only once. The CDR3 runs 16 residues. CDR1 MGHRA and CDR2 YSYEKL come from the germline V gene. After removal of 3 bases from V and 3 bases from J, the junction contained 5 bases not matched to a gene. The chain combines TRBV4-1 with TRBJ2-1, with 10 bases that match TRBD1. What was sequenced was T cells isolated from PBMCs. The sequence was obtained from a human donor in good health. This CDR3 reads CASSQLWTGGYNEQFF. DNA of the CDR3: TGCGCCAGCAGCCAGCTCTGGACAGGGGGCTACAATGAGCAGTTCTTC.